This TCR beta chain was sequenced in a study of long-term antiretroviral therapy in people with HIV (dated by TCRdb to 2022 to 2024). With respect to the entire study: The earliest samples were collected about a decade before the 2015 WHO recommendation for immediate ART, when ART was typically delayed until CD4 counts fell. A retrospective serial study tested whether ART initiation and durable HIV suppression were associated with changes in peripheral blood TRB repertoire composition and diversity. From some 30 adults with confirmed HIV infection, the cohort provided approximately 190 cryopreserved PBMC samples, gathered serially across a mean of approximately six years (range 1-12). Among the 30 to 35 participants with HIV, eleven to twelve were female. No cross-contamination during QIAcube processing was shown when test extractions of a monoclonal T-cell line were performed alongside fewer than 35 polyclonal samples. General findings and caveats noted by the study authors: Because pre-ART samples had limited cell numbers, unsorted PBMC were profiled rather than sorted CD4+ and CD8+ T cells. The samples span the years 2004 to 2017, and the ART regimens used may be less effective than current regimens. Narrower CDR3 length ranges were observed in HIV repertoires than in controls, and an antigen-experienced repertoire with only a slight naive shift after ART was suggested by the network structure. Expanded TRB clones identified before ART initiation dominated the repertoire at all time points, although this dominance fluctuated and declined in many PLHIV after ART. Starting ART was linked to a significant rise in TRB diversity, yet even with long-term ART the diversity remained significantly lower than in transplant donor controls. No data were available on ART adherence, viral resistance or therapy changes, limiting inferences about post-ART repertoire changes. Because PBMC availability was limited, only the TCR beta chain was sequenced, with no alpha chain pairing.

As for this clone: Its cognate antigen has yet to be identified. Base quality data are lacking; no much larger clone is found one base away.

At the junction V is shortened by 0 bases and J by 7 bases; bases outside the gene matches: 6. The germline V gene yields MGHRA for CDR1 and YSYEKL for CDR2. The CDR3 has 15 amino acids, counting the end cysteine and phenylalanine. CDR3 DNA is the only sequence kept; it has 45 bases, read in frame from the first base. Inclusion was restricted to participants for whom at least one PBMC sample before ART initiation and at least two post-ART samples were available. Every participant with HIV received treatment in the United States of America. Before DNA extraction, cryopreserved samples containing roughly 0.85-11 million PBMC were thawed and washed. At the time of the earliest PBMC sample, participants with HIV were aged between about 20 and 60 years. Each participant contributed PBMC samples from 1-4 timepoints before ART initiation and 2-8 timepoints after ART initiation, with a median of 7 samples. For every participant, serial HIV viral load, CD4+ T-cell count, ART history and demographic data were obtained. Genomic DNA was extracted from unsorted PBMC with a Qiagen kit on a QIAcube, processed in batches of 12 samples.

The immunoSEQ hsTCRB v3.0 assay was used at survey level resolution to sequence the TRB variable region. TRB sequencing targeted a depth of about 35,000-50,000 T-cell genomes per sample. TRB libraries were pooled and sequenced on an Illumina MiSeq using a v3 150-cycle kit. In the authors' own workflow: Analysis of repertoires was carried out in R inside a reproducible Nextflow workflow spanning QC, data transformation and analysis. LymphoSeq2, an R package for exploring AIRR-Seq data, was used to implement custom analyses. Several samples that yielded fewer than 5000 total TRB sequences were excluded, so that 200 or so HIV repertoires were analyzed. Among the 170 to 200 retained HIV repertoires, 55 to 60 were collected before ART initiation and approximately 130 after ART initiation. Repertoires were downsampled to 5000 TRB nucleotide sequences, and summary statistics were averaged over 100 downsampling iterations. TRB sequences were retained for analysis only if CDR3 regions of at least seven amino acids were present. A Shannon entropy-derived clonality score and the Gini coefficient were used to measure diversity. In the repertoire networks, any two of the top 5000 CDR3 amino acid sequences were linked whenever the two sequences differed by an edit distance of one. Antigen specificity groups and MHC restriction were predicted for TRB CDR3 amino acid sequences with GLIPH2. To flag known CMV, EBV, HIV or tissue antigen associations, CDR3 amino acid sequences were matched against VDJdb and McPAS-TCR. Pre-ART, post-ART and control groups were compared with Wilcoxon signed-rank tests and Holm-Bonferroni correction. The table comes from immuneACCESS by way of TCRdb, which keeps in-frame sequences with V and J called. Part of the clones is missing from these tables; in studies checked, under half for an unresolved V gene and the rest for unknown reasons. V, J and clone size derive from that table, while D and trimming were established from the DNA sequence. In all, the sample holds some 34,000 clones, and 79% of those were seen once. The ten largest account for about 3% of the sample.

The sample consisted of unsorted PBMCs, taken 1.9 years after starting antiretroviral therapy. The rearrangement joined TRBV4-1 to TRBJ2-3; TRBD1 fits 8 bases in the junction. The TCR comes from a man between 18 and 29 years old with HIV. At the DNA level, the sequence is TGCGCCAGCAGCCAAGATCAGGACAGGGCGAATACGCAGTATTTT. This encodes CASSQDQDRANTQYF.